This TCR beta chain was found in a study of beta chain features in type 1 diabetes. About the study: The patient and healthy donor groups were comparable for age, gender and cell yields. Notes on the study in general: TCRB repertoires of naive, central memory and Treg cells appeared more similar among patients than among healthy donors. Shorter TCRB CDR3s, moderately but significantly so, marked every one of the four CD4+ subsets in Type 1 diabetes patients.

Since all of the isolated RNA was reverse transcribed, expressed TCRB transcripts were what got sequenced. Clones were sequenced by immunoSEQ multiplex PCR, and TCRdb holds only the in-frame ones, with some missing. Of 550,000 to 850,000 clones listed, roughly 13% are singletons. Sorting of CD4+ naive, central memory, regulatory and stem cell-like memory cells was performed via CD45RO/CCR7/CD25/CD127/CD95/CD27. Trimming pared 4 bases from V and 4 bases from J, leaving 8 bases between. Germline V gene lookup returns CDR1 SGHRS and CDR2 YFSETQ. The CDR3 loop spans 12 amino acids. Only a few counts were recorded for this clone. As yet, its antigen is unknown.

Sequencing used naive CD4+ T cells from blood. The rearrangement uses TRBV5-1 and TRBJ1-1; D might be TRBD1 (6 bases). This sequence was found in a man between 18 and 29 years old with type 1 diabetes. For the CDR3, the DNA is TGCGCCAGCAGCGGGGGCCGCACTGAAGCTTTCTTT. It codes for CASSGGRTEAFF.